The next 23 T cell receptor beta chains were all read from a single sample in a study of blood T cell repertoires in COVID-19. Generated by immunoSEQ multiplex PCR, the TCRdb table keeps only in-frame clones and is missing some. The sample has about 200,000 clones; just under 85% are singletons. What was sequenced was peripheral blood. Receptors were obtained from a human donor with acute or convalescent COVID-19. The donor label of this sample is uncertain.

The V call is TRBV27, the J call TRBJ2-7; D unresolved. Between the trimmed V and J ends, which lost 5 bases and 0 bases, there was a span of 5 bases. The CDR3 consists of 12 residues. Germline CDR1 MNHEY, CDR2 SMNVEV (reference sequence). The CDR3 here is CASSPVSYEQYF. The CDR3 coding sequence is TGTGCCAGCAGTCCCGTCTCCTACGAGCAGTACTTC.

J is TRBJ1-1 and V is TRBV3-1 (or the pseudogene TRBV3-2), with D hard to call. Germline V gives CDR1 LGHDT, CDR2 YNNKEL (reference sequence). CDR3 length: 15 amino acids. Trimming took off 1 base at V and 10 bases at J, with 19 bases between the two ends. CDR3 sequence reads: CASSQVKVGSWGAFF. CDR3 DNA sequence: TGTGCCAGCAGCCAAGTAAAGGTCGGGAGTTGGGGAGCTTTCTTT.

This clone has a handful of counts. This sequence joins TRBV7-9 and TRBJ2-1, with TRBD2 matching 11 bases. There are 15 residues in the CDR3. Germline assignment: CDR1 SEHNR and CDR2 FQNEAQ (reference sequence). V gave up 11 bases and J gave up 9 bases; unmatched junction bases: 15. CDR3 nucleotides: TGTGCCGGCTCGACCGGGGCTAGCGGGAGGTCTGAGCAGTTCTTC. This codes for CAGSTGASGRSEQFF.

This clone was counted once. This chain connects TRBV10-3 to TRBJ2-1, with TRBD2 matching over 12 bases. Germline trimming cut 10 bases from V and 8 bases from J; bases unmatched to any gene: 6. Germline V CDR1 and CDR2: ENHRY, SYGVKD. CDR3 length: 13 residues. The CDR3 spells CATRGTSGHEQFF. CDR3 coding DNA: TGTGCCACCAGGGGGACTAGCGGGCATGAGCAGTTCTTC.

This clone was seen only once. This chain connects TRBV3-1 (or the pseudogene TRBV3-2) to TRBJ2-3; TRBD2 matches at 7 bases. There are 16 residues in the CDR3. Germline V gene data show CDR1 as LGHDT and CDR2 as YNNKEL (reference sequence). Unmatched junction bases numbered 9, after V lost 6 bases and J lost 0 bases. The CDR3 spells CASSQLAGSSTDTQYF. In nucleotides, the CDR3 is TGTGCCAGCAGTCAGTTAGCGGGCAGTAGCACAGATACGCAGTATTTT.

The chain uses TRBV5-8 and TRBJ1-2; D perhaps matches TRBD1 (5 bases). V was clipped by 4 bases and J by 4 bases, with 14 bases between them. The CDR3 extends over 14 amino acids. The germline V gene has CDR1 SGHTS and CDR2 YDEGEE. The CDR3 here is CASSPRWGGYGYTF. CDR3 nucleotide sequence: TGTGCCAGCAGCCCCCGGTGGGGCGGCTATGGCTACACCTTC.

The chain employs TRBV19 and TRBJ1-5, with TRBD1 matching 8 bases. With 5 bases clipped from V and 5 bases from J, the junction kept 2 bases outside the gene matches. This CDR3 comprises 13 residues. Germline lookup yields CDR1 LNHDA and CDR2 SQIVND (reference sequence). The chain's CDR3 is CASSDRGYQPQHF. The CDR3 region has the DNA TGTGCCAGTAGTGACAGGGGTTATCAGCCCCAGCATTTT.

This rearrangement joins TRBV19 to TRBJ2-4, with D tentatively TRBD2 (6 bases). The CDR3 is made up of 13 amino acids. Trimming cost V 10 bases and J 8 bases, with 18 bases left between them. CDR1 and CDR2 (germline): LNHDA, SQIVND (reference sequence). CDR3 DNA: TGTGCCACCACGGGGGTAGGTCCGCACATTCAGTACTTC. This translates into CATTGVGPHIQYF. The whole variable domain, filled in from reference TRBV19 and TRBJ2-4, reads DGGITQSPKYLFRKEGQNVTLSCEQNLNHDAMYWYRQDPGQGLRLIYYSQIVNDFQKGDIAEGYSVSREKKESFPLTVTSAQKNPTAFYLCATTGVGPHIQYFGAGTRLSVL.

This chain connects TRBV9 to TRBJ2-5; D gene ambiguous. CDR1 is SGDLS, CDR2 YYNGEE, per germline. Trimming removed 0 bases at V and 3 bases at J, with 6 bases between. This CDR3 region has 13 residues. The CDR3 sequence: CASSVAVEETQYF. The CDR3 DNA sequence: TGTGCCAGCAGCGTAGCTGTCGAAGAGACCCAGTACTTC. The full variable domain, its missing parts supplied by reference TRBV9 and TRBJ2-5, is DSGVTQTPKHLITATGQRVTLRCSPRSGDLSVYWYQQSLDQGLQFLIQYYNGEERAKGNILERFSAQQFPDLHSELNLSSLELGDSALYFCASSVAVEETQYFGPGTRLLVL.

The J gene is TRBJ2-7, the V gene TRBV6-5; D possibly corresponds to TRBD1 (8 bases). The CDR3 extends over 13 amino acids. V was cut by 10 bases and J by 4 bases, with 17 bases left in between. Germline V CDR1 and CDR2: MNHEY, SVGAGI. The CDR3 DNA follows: TGTGCCACCGGGGGGACAGGATTGTACGAGCAGTACTTC. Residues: CATGGTGLYEQYF.

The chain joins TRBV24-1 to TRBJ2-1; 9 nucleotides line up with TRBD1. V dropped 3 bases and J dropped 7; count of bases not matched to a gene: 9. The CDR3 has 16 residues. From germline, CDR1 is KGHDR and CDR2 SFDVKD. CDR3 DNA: TGTGCCACCAGTGATGGCGGGACAGGGAAAGAAAATGAGCAGTTCTTC. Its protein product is CATSDGGTGKENEQFF.

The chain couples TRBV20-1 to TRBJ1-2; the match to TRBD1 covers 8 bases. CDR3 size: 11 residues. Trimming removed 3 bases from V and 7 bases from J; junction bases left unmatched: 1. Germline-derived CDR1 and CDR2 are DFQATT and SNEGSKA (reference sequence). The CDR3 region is CSARDRAGYTF. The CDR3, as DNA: TGCAGTGCTAGGGACAGGGCTGGCTACACCTTC.

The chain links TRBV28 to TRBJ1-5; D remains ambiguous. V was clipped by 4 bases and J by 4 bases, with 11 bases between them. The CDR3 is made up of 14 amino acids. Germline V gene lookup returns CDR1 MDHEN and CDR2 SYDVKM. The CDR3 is CASSSTGQNQPQHF. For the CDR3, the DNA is TGTGCCAGCAGTTCAACTGGGCAAAATCAGCCCCAGCATTTT.

CDR3 sequence (DNA): TGTGCCTGGAGTGTGGGGCCGGCGACAGATACGCAGTATTTT. Protein product: CAWSVGPATDTQYF. The chain recombines TRBV30 with TRBJ2-3; D possibly corresponds to TRBD1 (5 bases). The V end lost 0 bases, the J end lost 3 bases, and 10 bases lay between the germline ends. This CDR3 has 14 amino acids. Germline CDR1 and CDR2: GTSNPN and SVGIG (reference sequence).

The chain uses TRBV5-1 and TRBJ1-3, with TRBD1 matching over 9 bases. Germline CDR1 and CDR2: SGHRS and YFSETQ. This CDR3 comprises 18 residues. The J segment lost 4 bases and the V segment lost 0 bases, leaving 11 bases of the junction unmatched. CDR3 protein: CASSLVPGQGLQGNTIYF. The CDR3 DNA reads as TGCGCCAGCAGCTTGGTACCGGGACAGGGACTTCAGGGAAACACCATATATTTT.

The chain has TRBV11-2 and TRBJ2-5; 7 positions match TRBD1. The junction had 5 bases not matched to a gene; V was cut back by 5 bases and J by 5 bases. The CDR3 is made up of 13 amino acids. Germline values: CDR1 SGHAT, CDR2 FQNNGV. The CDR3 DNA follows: TGTGCCAGCAGCGCCGGGACAGTGGAGACCCAGTACTTC. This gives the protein CASSAGTVETQYF.

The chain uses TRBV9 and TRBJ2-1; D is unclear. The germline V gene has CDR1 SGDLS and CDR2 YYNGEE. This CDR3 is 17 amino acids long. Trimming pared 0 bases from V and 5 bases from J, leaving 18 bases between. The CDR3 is CASSVGVGTILDNEQFF. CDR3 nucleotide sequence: TGTGCCAGCAGCGTAGGAGTAGGTACTATATTGGACAATGAGCAGTTCTTC. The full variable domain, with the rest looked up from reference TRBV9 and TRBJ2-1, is DSGVTQTPKHLITATGQRVTLRCSPRSGDLSVYWYQQSLDQGLQFLIQYYNGEERAKGNILERFSAQQFPDLHSELNLSSLELGDSALYFCASSVGVGTILDNEQFFGPGTRLTVL.

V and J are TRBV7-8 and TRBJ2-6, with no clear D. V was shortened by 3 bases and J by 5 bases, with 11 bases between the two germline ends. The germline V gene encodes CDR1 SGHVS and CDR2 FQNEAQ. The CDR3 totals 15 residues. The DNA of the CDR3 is TGTGCCAGCAGCTTCGCAACCGGTTGGGCCAACGTCCTGACTTTC. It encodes CASSFATGWANVLTF.

This CDR3 reads CASSRESGSYNEQFF. The CDR3 region has the DNA TGTGCCAGCAGTCGCGAGAGCGGGAGTTACAATGAGCAGTTCTTC. The chain joins TRBV27 to TRBJ2-1; 8 bases map to TRBD2. Germline loops: CDR1 MNHEY, CDR2 SMNVEV (reference sequence). The J segment lost 4 bases and the V segment lost 5 bases, leaving 7 bases of the junction unmatched. The CDR3 totals 15 residues.

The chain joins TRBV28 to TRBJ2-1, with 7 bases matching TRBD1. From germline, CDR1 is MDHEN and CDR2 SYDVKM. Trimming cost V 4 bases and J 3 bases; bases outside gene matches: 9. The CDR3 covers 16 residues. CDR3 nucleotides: TGTGCCAGCAGTTCCGAAGCCAACAGGGGCTACAATGAGCAGTTCTTC. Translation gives CASSSEANRGYNEQFF.

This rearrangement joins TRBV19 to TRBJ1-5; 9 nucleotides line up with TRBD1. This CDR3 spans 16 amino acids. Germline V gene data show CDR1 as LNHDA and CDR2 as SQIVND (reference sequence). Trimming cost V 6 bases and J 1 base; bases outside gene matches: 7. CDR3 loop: CASRAQGAGSNQPQHF. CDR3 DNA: TGTGCCAGTAGGGCACAGGGGGCTGGGAGCAATCAGCCCCAGCATTTT.

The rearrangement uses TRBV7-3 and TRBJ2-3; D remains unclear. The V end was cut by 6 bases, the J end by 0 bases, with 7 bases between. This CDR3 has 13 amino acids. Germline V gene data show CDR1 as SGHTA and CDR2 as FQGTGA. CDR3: CASRRLSTDTQYF. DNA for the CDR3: TGTGCCAGCAGGCGATTGAGCACAGATACGCAGTATTTT.

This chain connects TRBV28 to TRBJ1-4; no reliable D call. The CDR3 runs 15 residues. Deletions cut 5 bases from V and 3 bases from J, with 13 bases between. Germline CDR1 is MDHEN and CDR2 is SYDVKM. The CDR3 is CASSLPSRANEKLFF. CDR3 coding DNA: TGTGCCAGCAGTCTACCCTCCCGGGCTAATGAAAAACTGTTTTTT.